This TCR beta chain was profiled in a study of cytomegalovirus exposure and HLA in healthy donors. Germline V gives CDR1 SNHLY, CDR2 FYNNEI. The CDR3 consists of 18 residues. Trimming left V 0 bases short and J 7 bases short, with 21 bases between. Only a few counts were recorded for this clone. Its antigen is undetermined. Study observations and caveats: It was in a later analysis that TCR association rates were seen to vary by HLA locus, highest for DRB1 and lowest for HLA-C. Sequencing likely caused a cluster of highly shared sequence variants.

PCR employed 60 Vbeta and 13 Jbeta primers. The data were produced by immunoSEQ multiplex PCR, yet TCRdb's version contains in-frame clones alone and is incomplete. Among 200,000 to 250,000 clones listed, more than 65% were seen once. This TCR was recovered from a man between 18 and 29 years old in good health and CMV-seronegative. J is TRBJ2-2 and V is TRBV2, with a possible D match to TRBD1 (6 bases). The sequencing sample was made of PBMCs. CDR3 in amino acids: CASSEAPLWGRVIGELFF. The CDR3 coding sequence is TGTGCCAGCAGTGAAGCACCCCTCTGGGGGCGTGTTATCGGGGAGCTGTTTTTT. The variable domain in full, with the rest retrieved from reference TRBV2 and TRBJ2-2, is EPEVTQTPSHQVTQMGQEVILRCVPISNHLYFYWYRQILGQKVEFLVSFYNNEISEKSEIFDDQFSVERPDGSNFTLKIRSTKLEDSAMYFCASSEAPLWGRVIGELFFGEGSRLTVL.